This TCR beta chain was found in a study of blood T cell repertoires in COVID-19. Study-wide background: Some COVID-19 samples were acute and others convalescent; all came from the United States, Italy and Spain.

Profiled with immunoSEQ multiplex PCR; TCRdb holds only in-frame clones, not every one. Of about 35,000 clones listed, around nine tenths were seen once; the top ten hold approximately 9.5%. In this sample, this clone turned up once. The CDR3 totals 13 residues. Germline lookup yields CDR1 MNHEY and CDR2 SVGEGT. Trimming removed 2 bases from V and 10 bases from J; junction bases left unmatched: 5. The sequence was obtained from a human donor in a cohort sampled during active COVID-19. The chain couples TRBV6-2 or TRBV6-3 to TRBJ1-5; 7 bases line up with TRBD1. Sequencing was performed on peripheral blood. The CDR3 DNA reads as TGTGCCAGCAGTTACGAGGACAGGAATCCCCAGCATTTT. Translated, it gives CASSYEDRNPQHF.